A single sample is the source of the 17 T cell receptor beta chains below, sequenced in a study of T cell clonotyping in hematopoietic cell transplantation. Libraries were prepared by immunoSEQ multiplex PCR; TCRdb keeps only in-frame clonotypes and omits some of them. The repertoire holds about 5,300 clones, with approximately 26% as singletons. Here the sequenced sample was peripheral blood mononuclear cells, taken 180 days after allogeneic stem cell transplant. Receptors originate from a male patient aged 40 to 55 who had an allogeneic stem cell transplant from an unrelated donor, so the T cells may come from the graft donor. Some clones in this sample may be carry-over from other donors' samples.

V gene TRBV30 combines with J gene TRBJ1-4, with 8 bases aligning to TRBD1. Germline loops: CDR1 GTSNPN, CDR2 SVGIG (reference sequence). Trimming at V came to 5 bases and at J to 2 bases, leaving 1 base not matched to a gene. The CDR3 is 13 amino acids. The CDR3 is CAWYRGTNEKLFF. The CDR3 DNA reads TGTGCCTGGTACAGGGGGACTAATGAAAAACTGTTTTTT. The whole variable domain, remainder taken from reference TRBV30 and TRBJ1-4, is SQTIHQWPATLVQPVGSPLSLECTVEGTSNPNLYWYRQAAGRGLQLLFYSVGIGQISSEVPQNLSASRPQDRQFILSSKKLLLSDSGFYLCAWYRGTNEKLFFGSGTQLSVL.

CDR3 nucleotide sequence: TGTGCCAGCAGTTCATGGGTTACCTACGAGCAGTACTTC. It yields the protein CASSSWVTYEQYF. The chain joins TRBV6-6 to TRBJ2-7, with D uncertain. CDR3 length: 13 amino acids. V was clipped by 4 bases and J by 2 bases, with 9 bases between them. In germline, CDR1 is MNHNY, CDR2 SVGAGI (reference sequence).

The chain employs TRBV29-1 and TRBJ2-7; D is perhaps TRBD2 (5 bases). The germline V and J ends were trimmed by 7 bases and 1 base, with 14 bases remaining between them. This CDR3 is 13 amino acids long. Germline lookup yields CDR1 SQVTM and CDR2 ANQGSEA. The CDR3 DNA is TGCAGCGCCCAGAGGGATACTTCCTACGAGCAGTACTTC. Translated, it gives CSAQRDTSYEQYF.

V usage is TRBV30 and J usage is TRBJ2-1; D unresolved. The CDR3 has 11 residues. Between the trimmed V and J ends, which lost 2 bases and 10 bases, there was a span of 9 bases. Germline V gives CDR1 GTSNPN, CDR2 SVGIG (reference sequence). CDR3 in amino acids: CAWSPFGEQFF. CDR3 nucleotides: TGTGCCTGGAGTCCTTTTGGGGAGCAGTTCTTC.

The V and J genes are TRBV27 and TRBJ2-3; 10 bases match TRBD2. Trimming removed 6 bases from V and 0 bases from J; junction bases left unmatched: 3. The CDR3 covers 15 residues. In germline, CDR1 is MNHEY, CDR2 SMNVEV (reference sequence). DNA for the CDR3: TGTGCCAGCAGAGGACTAGCGGTTAGCACAGATACGCAGTATTTT. It translates to CASRGLAVSTDTQYF.

Regarding this clone: At one of its ends the junction is not consistent with the germline gene, which may arise from a read error. J is TRBJ1-6 and V is TRBV6-5; TRBD1 might be the D (6 bases). The CDR3 length is 10 residues. Germline V gives CDR1 MNHEY, CDR2 SVGAGI. The CDR3 loop is CASRCPGHRF. CDR3 nucleotides: TGTGCCAGCAGATGCCCGGGACATCGTTTT.

The chain has TRBV6-1 and TRBJ1-1; D gene uncertain. CDR3 length: 14 amino acids. V was clipped by 7 bases and J by 0 bases, with 12 bases between them. The germline V gene has CDR1 MNHNS and CDR2 SASEGT. The CDR3 DNA reads TGTGCCAGCACTGACCTGGGGATGAACACTGAAGCTTTCTTT. As protein: CASTDLGMNTEAFF.

This rearrangement joins TRBV30 to TRBJ1-6; 9 nucleotides match TRBD1. In germline, CDR1 is GTSNPN, CDR2 SVGIG (reference sequence). CDR3 size: 14 residues. Trimming removed 3 bases from V and 9 bases from J; junction bases left unmatched: 6. The CDR3 sequence is CAWSPGQGGSPLHF. CDR3 coding DNA: TGTGCCTGGAGCCCGGGACAGGGAGGTTCACCCCTCCACTTT. The full variable domain, with the rest looked up from reference TRBV30 and TRBJ1-6, is SQTIHQWPATLVQPVGSPLSLECTVEGTSNPNLYWYRQAAGRGLQLLFYSVGIGQISSEVPQNLSASRPQDRQFILSSKKLLLSDSGFYLCAWSPGQGGSPLHFGNGTRLTVT.

This clone has only a few counts. J is TRBJ2-5 and V is TRBV5-6; TRBD2 is a possible D gene (5 bases). This CDR3 has 14 residues. The germline gives CDR1 SGHDT, CDR2 YYEEEE. Trimming took off 4 bases at V and 5 bases at J, with 15 bases between the two ends. This CDR3 reads CASSMAARRETQYF. CDR3 DNA sequence: TGTGCCAGCAGCATGGCGGCCAGGAGGGAGACCCAGTACTTC.

J is TRBJ1-2 and V is TRBV5-6; TRBD1 is a possible D gene (6 bases). V was pared by 3 bases and J by 8 bases, with 17 bases between. CDR1 SGHDT and CDR2 YYEEEE come from the germline V gene. The CDR3 has 14 amino acids. The CDR3 reads CASSSGQPAKGYTF. The DNA for the CDR3 is TGTGCCAGCAGCTCAGGACAGCCAGCTAAGGGCTACACCTTC.

The chain joins TRBV1 to TRBJ2-3; the listed D gene, TRBD2, was not tested against the DNA. TRBV1 is reported as a pseudogene. The length of the CDR3 is 15 residues. The CDR3 nucleotides read TGCACCAGCAGCCATGGAGGGAGGACCACAGATACGCAGTATTTT. It yields the protein CTSSHGGRTTDTQYF.

This clone was found a few times. CDR3 DNA sequence: TGTGCCAGCAGCCCACGGGACACGACCGGCTACACCTTC. This encodes CASSPRDTTGYTF. V and J are TRBV6-6 and TRBJ1-2, with D possibly TRBD1 on 6 matching bases. The length of the CDR3 is 13 residues. The germline V gene has CDR1 MNHNY and CDR2 SVGAGI (reference sequence). Trimming removed 6 bases from V and 8 bases from J, with 16 bases in between.

This clone was recorded a few times. The chain employs TRBV30 and TRBJ2-7; a possible D gene is TRBD1 (5 bases). The germline V and J ends were trimmed by 0 bases and 4 bases, with 10 bases remaining between them. This CDR3 has 13 amino acids. Germline assignment: CDR1 GTSNPN and CDR2 SVGIG (reference sequence). CDR3: CAWSVGHLYEQYF. In DNA, the CDR3 is TGTGCCTGGAGTGTAGGACACTTGTACGAGCAGTACTTC.

In its sample, this clone was seen a few times. The V gene is TRBV30, the J gene TRBJ1-2; D remains ambiguous. V lost 4 bases, J lost 7 bases, and 25 bases lay in between. Germline V lookup: CDR1 GTSNPN, CDR2 SVGIG (reference sequence). CDR3 size: 16 residues. The CDR3 coding sequence is TGTGCCTGGACCCGAAGTGGGGTGGGAGCTACGCGTGGCTACACCTTC. It codes for CAWTRSGVGATRGYTF. The variable domain in full, completed from reference TRBV30 and TRBJ1-2, reads SQTIHQWPATLVQPVGSPLSLECTVEGTSNPNLYWYRQAAGRGLQLLFYSVGIGQISSEVPQNLSASRPQDRQFILSSKKLLLSDSGFYLCAWTRSGVGATRGYTFGSGTRLTVV.

The rearrangement links TRBV29-1 to TRBJ2-3; the D is unclear. CDR1 and CDR2 from the germline V gene are SQVTM and ANQGSEA. Trimming left V 2 bases short and J 4 bases short, with 4 bases between. CDR3 length: 11 amino acids. The CDR3 DNA is TGCAGCGTTGAAAATCCAGATACGCAGTATTTT. It codes for CSVENPDTQYF.

The chain combines TRBV4-2 with TRBJ1-1, with 7 bases matching TRBD1. V dropped 4 bases and J dropped 0; count of bases not matched to a gene: 5. CDR1 is LGHNA, CDR2 YNFKEQ, per germline. This CDR3 has 15 residues. The CDR3 loop reads CASSLGQALNTEAFF. In DNA form, the CDR3 reads TGTGCCAGCAGCCTCGGACAGGCCTTGAACACTGAAGCTTTCTTT.

This chain joins TRBV5-1 and TRBJ2-7; D may correspond to TRBD1 or TRBD2 (5 bases each). The CDR3 consists of 14 residues. The V end lost 2 bases, the J end lost 6 bases, and 15 bases lay between the germline ends. Germline-derived CDR1 and CDR2 are SGHRS and YFSETQ. Written as DNA, the CDR3 is TGCGCCAGCAGCTTAGAGGGGATAAACGGCGAGCAGTACTTC. This translates into CASSLEGINGEQYF.